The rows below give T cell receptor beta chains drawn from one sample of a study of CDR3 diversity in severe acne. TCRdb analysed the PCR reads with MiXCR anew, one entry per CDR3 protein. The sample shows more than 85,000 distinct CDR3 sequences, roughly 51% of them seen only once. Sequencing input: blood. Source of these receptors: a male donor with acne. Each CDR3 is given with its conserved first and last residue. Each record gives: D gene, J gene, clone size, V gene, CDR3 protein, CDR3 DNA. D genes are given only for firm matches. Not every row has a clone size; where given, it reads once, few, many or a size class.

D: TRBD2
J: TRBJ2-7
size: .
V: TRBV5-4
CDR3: CASSSRTSGTYEQYF
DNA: TGTGCCAGCAGCTCGCGGACTAGCGGGACCTACGAGCAGTACTTC

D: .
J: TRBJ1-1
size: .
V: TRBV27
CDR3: CASTPRSRSDYHGAFF
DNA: TGTGCCAGCACCCCTAGGTCCAGGAGCGATTATCATGGAGCTTTCTTT

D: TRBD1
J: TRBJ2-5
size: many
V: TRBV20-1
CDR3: CSARATGGGRETQYF
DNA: TGCAGTGCTAGGGCCACAGGGGGCGGGCGAGAGACCCAGTACTTC

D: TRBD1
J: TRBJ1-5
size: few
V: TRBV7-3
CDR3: CAIGPGQSQNQPQHF
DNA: TGTGCCATCGGCCCGGGACAGTCCCAGAATCAGCCCCAGCATTTT

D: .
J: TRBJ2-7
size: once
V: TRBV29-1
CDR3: CSVNLGHEQYF
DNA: TGCAGCGTTAACTTAGGACACGAGCAGTACTTC

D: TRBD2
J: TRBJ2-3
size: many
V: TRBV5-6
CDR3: CASSRLADSTDTQYF
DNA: TGTGCCAGCAGCCGACTAGCGGATAGCACAGATACGCAGTATTTT

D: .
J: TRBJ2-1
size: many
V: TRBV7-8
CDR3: CASSSRYGDEQFF
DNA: TGTGCCAGCAGCTCAAGGTACGGCGATGAGCAGTTCTTC

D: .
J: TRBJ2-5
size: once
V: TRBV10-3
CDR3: CAIRTDPTETQYF
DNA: TGTGCCATCAGAACAGATCCGACGGAGACCCAGTACTTC

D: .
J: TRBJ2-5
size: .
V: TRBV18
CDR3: CASSPLGGAWETQYF
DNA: TGTGCCAGCTCACCACTGGGGGGCGCGTGGGAGACCCAGTACTTC

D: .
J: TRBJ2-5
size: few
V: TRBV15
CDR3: CATSRGSAETQYF
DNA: TGTGCCACCAGCAGAGGTAGCGCCGAGACCCAGTACTTC

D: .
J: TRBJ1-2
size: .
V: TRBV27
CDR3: CASSLASANYGYTF
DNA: TGTGCCAGCAGTTTAGCGTCGGCAAACTATGGCTACACCTTC

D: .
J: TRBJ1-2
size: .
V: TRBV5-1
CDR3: CASSIRATDNYGYTF
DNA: TGCGCCAGCAGCATAAGAGCGACAGACAACTATGGCTACACCTTC

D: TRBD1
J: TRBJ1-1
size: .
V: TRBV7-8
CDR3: CASSQTGQGNTEAFF
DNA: TGTGCCAGCAGCCAGACCGGACAGGGAAACACTGAGGCTTTCTTT

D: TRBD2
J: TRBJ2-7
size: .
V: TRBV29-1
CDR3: CSVDDSGSYEQYF
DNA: TGCAGCGTTGACGATAGCGGGAGCTACGAGCAGTACTTC

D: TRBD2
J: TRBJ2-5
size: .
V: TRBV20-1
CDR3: CSARPGTSHPPEGTQYF
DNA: TGCAGTGCTAGACCCGGGACTAGTCATCCCCCCGAAGGGACCCAGTACTTC

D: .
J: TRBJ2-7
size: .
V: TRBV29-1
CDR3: CGARSRQAYEQYF
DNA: TGCGGTGCTAGAAGCCGGCAGGCCTACGAGCAGTACTTC

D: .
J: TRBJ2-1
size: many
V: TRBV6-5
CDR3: CASSYSIAGNEQFF
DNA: TGTGCCAGCAGTTACTCGATCGCAGGGAATGAGCAGTTCTTC

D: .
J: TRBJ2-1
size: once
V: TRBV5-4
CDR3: CASSLGVGPYNEQFF
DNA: TGTGCCAGCAGCTTGGGAGTGGGACCCTACAATGAGCAGTTCTTC

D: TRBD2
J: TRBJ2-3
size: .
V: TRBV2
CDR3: CASSGTSGDTQYF
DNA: TGTGCCAGCAGTGGGACTAGCGGGGATACGCAGTATTTT

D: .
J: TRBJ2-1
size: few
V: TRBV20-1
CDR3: CSAILRGHNNEQFF
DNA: TGCAGTGCTATCCTTAGAGGACACAACAATGAGCAGTTCTTC

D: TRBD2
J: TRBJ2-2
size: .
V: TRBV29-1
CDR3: CSVPAGVNTGELFF
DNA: TGCAGCGTCCCAGCGGGAGTGAACACCGGGGAGCTGTTTTTT

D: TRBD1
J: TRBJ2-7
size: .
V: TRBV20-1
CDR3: CSARKGAEQYF
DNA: TGCAGTGCTAGGAAGGGGGCTGAGCAGTACTTC

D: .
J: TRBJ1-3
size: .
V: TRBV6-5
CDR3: CASSATGTLLEPVF
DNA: TGTGCCAGCAGTGCCACCGGGACTCTCCTGGAACCCGTCTTT

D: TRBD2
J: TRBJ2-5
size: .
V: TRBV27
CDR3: CASSPRPGLAETQYF
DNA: TGTGCCAGCAGTCCTCGACCGGGACTAGCAGAGACCCAGTACTTC

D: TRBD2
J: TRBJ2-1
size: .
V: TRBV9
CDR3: CASSGTSGTEQFF
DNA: TGTGCCAGCAGCGGGACTAGCGGGACCGAGCAGTTCTTC

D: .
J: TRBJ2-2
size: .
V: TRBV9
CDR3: CASSVPGQGTYTGELFF
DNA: TGTGCCAGCAGCGTGCCGGGGCAGGGAACTTACACCGGGGAGCTGTTTTTT

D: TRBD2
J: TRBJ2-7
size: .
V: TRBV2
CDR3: CASSGTSGSDEQYF
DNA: TGTGCCAGCAGTGGGACTAGCGGGAGCGACGAGCAGTACTTC

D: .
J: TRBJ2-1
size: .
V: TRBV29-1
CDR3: CSVVVMELGTYNEQFF
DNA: TGCAGCGTTGTAGTCATGGAACTTGGGACCTACAATGAGCAGTTCTTC

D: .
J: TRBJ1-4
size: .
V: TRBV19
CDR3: CASSIVSDLATNEKLFF
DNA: TGTGCCAGTAGTATAGTTTCTGACCTTGCAACTAATGAAAAACTGTTTTTT